Presented here are 7 T cell receptor beta chains from one specimen sequenced in a study of patients and donors after allogeneic stem cell transplantation. TCRdb independently ran MiXCR on the RT-PCR reads; one entry per CDR3 protein. The top ten clones hold around 3% of a sample with under 200,000 distinct CDR3 sequences, roughly 30% of them seen once. Specimen: blood, either unsorted or a sorted T cell fraction (not recorded which). All receptors come from a human donor who was either an allogeneic HSCT recipient or a stem cell or donor lymphocyte infusion donor (not recorded which). It is not recorded whose cells these are; they may come from a transplant donor.

The chain uses TRBV12-3 or TRBV12-4 and TRBJ2-7; 8 nucleotides line up with TRBD1. This CDR3 has 15 residues. After removal of 5 bases from V and 5 bases from J, the junction contained 11 bases not matched to a gene. The DNA of the CDR3 is TGTGCCAGCAGTCGGGGGACAGGCCGGGCCCACGAGCAGTACTTC. Amino acid sequence: CASSRGTGRAHEQYF.

The chain combines TRBV4-2 with TRBJ2-3; 10 positions agree with TRBD2. Germline CDR1 reads LGHNA; CDR2 reads YNFKEQ. CDR3 length: 16 amino acids. V trimming: 4 bases; J trimming: 3 bases; junction bases outside the gene matches: 7. CDR3 in DNA: TGTGCCAGCAGCCGCCTAGCGGGGGCGGGGACAGATACGCAGTATTTT. Its translation: CASSRLAGAGTDTQYF.

The CDR3 bases are TGTGCCAGCAGGCCCCCGAAATTCAGGGGACGGGACACTGAAGCTTTCTTT. Translation: CASRPPKFRGRDTEAFF. The chain joins TRBV6-2 or TRBV6-3 to TRBJ1-1; maybe TRBD1 (6 bases). The CDR3 runs 17 residues. The V and J ends lost 6 bases and 3 bases respectively, with 23 bases between them. The germline V gene has CDR1 MNHEY and CDR2 SVGEGT.

The sample holds a few counts of this clonotype. The chain is built from TRBV27 and TRBJ2-1, with D perhaps matching TRBD1 (5 bases). V was trimmed by 8 bases and J by 3 bases, leaving 14 bases between them. Per the germline V gene, CDR1 is MNHEY and CDR2 is SMNVEV (reference sequence). CDR3 length: 14 amino acids. CDR3 DNA sequence: TGTGCCAGCGGTGGACACGATTACTACAATGAGCAGTTCTTC. It yields the protein CASGGHDYYNEQFF.

The chain carries TRBV7-9 and TRBJ2-2; 16 bases fit TRBD2. V shed 5 bases and J 9 bases; nucleotides not matched to a gene: 12. The germline V gene encodes CDR1 SEHNR and CDR2 FQNEAQ (reference sequence). There are 18 residues in the CDR3. CDR3 in amino acids: CASSRSGTSGRAPRELFF. DNA for the CDR3: TGTGCCAGCAGCCGCTCCGGGACTAGCGGGAGGGCCCCCAGGGAGCTGTTTTTT.

The sample holds a few counts of this clonotype. V usage is TRBV25-1 and J usage is TRBJ1-2, with 7 positions matching TRBD1. V trimming: 2 bases; J trimming: 3 bases; junction bases outside the gene matches: 15. Germline loops: CDR1 MGHDK, CDR2 SYGVNS. There are 18 residues in the CDR3. The CDR3 region is CASSETSGHSGGYYGYTF. The CDR3 DNA sequence: TGTGCCAGCAGTGAAACTTCCGGTCATTCAGGGGGGTACTATGGCTACACCTTC.

This clonotype was picked up a small number of times. The V and J genes are TRBV10-3 and TRBJ1-2; D gene uncertain. The CDR3 runs 13 residues. Between the trimmed V and J ends, which lost 3 bases and 6 bases, there was a span of 11 bases. Looked up from germline, CDR1 is ENHRY and CDR2 is SYGVKD. DNA for the CDR3: TGTGCCATCAGTGAAGGGCAGTTGAATGGCTACACCTTC. Its translation: CAISEGQLNGYTF.